This entry lists 14 T cell receptor beta chains sequenced from one sample in a study of CD8 T cells in Susac syndrome. RNA was extracted with the RNeasy kit, and a quantity of roughly 0.45 to 1 ug was reverse transcribed using random hexamers. TCRdb reanalysed the immunoSEQ multiplex PCR reads using MiXCR and keeps one entry per CDR3 protein. The table shows approximately 150,000 distinct CDR3 sequences, with roughly 95% occurring only once. Sequenced sample: CD4+ T cells from PBMCs. The receptors come from a human donor with multiple sclerosis.

V usage is TRBV5-6 and J usage is TRBJ1-1; 7 bases map to TRBD1. Trimming cost V 4 bases and J 0 bases; bases outside gene matches: 12. This CDR3 has 17 residues. Germline-derived CDR1 and CDR2 are SGHDT and YYEEEE. CDR3 sequence reads: CASSVNRGPRMNTEAFF. The CDR3 region has the DNA TGTGCCAGCAGCGTAAACAGGGGCCCCCGCATGAACACTGAAGCTTTCTTT.

The chain recombines TRBV12-3 or TRBV12-4 with TRBJ2-4; D gene ambiguous. The V end was cut by 5 bases, the J end by 8 bases, with 16 bases between. The CDR3 runs to 14 residues. For the CDR3, the DNA is TGTGCCAGCAGTCGACTGGGCCTCTCTTACATTCAGTACTTC. This codes for CASSRLGLSYIQYF.

This CDR3 reads CSVGTSGFSTDTQYF. The CDR3 DNA reads as TGCAGCGTTGGAACTAGCGGTTTTTCCACAGATACGCAGTATTTT. The V call is TRBV29-1, the J call TRBJ2-3, with 8 bases matching TRBD2. The length of the CDR3 is 15 residues. V was pared by 4 bases and J by 2 bases, with 8 bases of the junction left unmatched. Germline V gene lookup returns CDR1 SQVTM and CDR2 ANQGSEA.

The rearrangement joins TRBV5-6 to TRBJ1-2; no clear D. Trimming removed 4 bases from V and 8 bases from J, with 15 bases in between. The CDR3 covers 13 residues. The germline V gene encodes CDR1 SGHDT and CDR2 YYEEEE. The CDR3 sequence: CASSLWGGRGYTF. The CDR3 DNA follows: TGTGCCAGCAGCCTCTGGGGAGGTAGGGGCTACACCTTC.

In nucleotides, the CDR3 is TGTGCCAGCAGCTTCGATCCGGGACTAGCGTACGAGCAGTACTTC. Residues: CASSFDPGLAYEQYF. This chain joins TRBV5-4 and TRBJ2-7; 10 positions match TRBD2. This CDR3 is built from 15 residues. The ends lost 2 bases at V and 4 bases at J; junction bases unmatched: 6. Per the germline V gene, CDR1 is SGHNT and CDR2 is YYREEE (reference sequence).

The V call is TRBV5-1, the J call TRBJ2-3; the match to TRBD1 covers 8 bases. Germline V gene sequence: CDR1 SGHRS, CDR2 YFSETQ. V dropped 7 bases and J dropped 0; count of bases not matched to a gene: 4. The CDR3 extends over 14 amino acids. The CDR3 DNA sequence: TGCGCCAGCGGATGGACAGGGAGCACAGATACGCAGTATTTT. As protein: CASGWTGSTDTQYF.

V usage is TRBV15 and J usage is TRBJ2-2, with D unclear. There are 13 residues in the CDR3. Looked up from germline, CDR1 is LNHNV and CDR2 is YYDKDF (reference sequence). Trimming took 0 bases from V and 6 from J, leaving 5 bases between them. This CDR3 reads CATSRDLAGELFF. CDR3 DNA sequence: TGTGCCACCAGCAGAGATCTCGCCGGGGAGCTGTTTTTT.

The CDR3 loop is CASSYGTTTYEQYF. CDR3 nucleotides: TGTGCCAGCAGTTACGGGACTACCACCTACGAGCAGTACTTC. V usage is TRBV6-5 and J usage is TRBJ2-7, with 7 nucleotides matching TRBD2. Looked up from germline, CDR1 is MNHEY and CDR2 is SVGAGI. J lost 2 bases, V lost 2 bases, and 3 bases had no gene match. The CDR3 consists of 14 residues.

CDR3 sequence: CASSQDPSTSGRLSTDTQYF. DNA of the CDR3: TGTGCCAGCAGCCAAGATCCCTCGACTAGCGGGAGATTGAGCACAGATACGCAGTATTTT. V usage is TRBV3-1 and J usage is TRBJ2-3; 12 nucleotides agree with TRBD2. This CDR3 has 20 residues. Germline loops: CDR1 LGHDT, CDR2 YNNKEL (reference sequence). V gave up 0 bases and J gave up 0 bases; unmatched junction bases: 10.

The chain joins TRBV12-3 or TRBV12-4 to TRBJ1-2; no clear D. V lost 5 bases and J lost 0, with 13 bases in between. This CDR3 is built from 15 residues. CDR3 sequence: CASSPWLGANYGYTF. CDR3 nucleotide sequence: TGTGCCAGCAGTCCCTGGTTGGGAGCTAACTATGGCTACACCTTC.

This chain links TRBV28 with TRBJ1-5; D is unclear. The germline V gene encodes CDR1 MDHEN and CDR2 SYDVKM. This CDR3 has 13 amino acids. V was cut by 4 bases and J by 2 bases, with 6 bases left in between. For the CDR3, the DNA is TGTGCCAGCAGTTACTTGGGCAATCAGCCCCAGCATTTT. Protein: CASSYLGNQPQHF.

This clonotype has just a few counts. This chain connects TRBV29-1 to TRBJ1-2, with D possibly TRBD1 on 5 matching bases. Germline CDR1 is SQVTM and CDR2 is ANQGSEA. This CDR3 has 12 residues. Trimming stripped 4 bases from V and 0 bases from J, with 6 bases between. The CDR3 coding sequence is TGCAGCGTTGTGGGGGCTAACTATGGCTACACCTTC. This codes for CSVVGANYGYTF.

The rearrangement joins TRBV20-1 to TRBJ1-2, with 10 bases identical to TRBD1. CDR1 is DFQATT, CDR2 SNEGSKA, per germline (reference sequence). The CDR3 consists of 13 residues. With V trimmed by 6 bases and J by 7 bases, 8 bases remained unmatched. The CDR3 DNA reads as TGCAGTGCGAACGACAGGGGGCTTAGTGGCTACACCTTC. Translated: CSANDRGLSGYTF.

The chain uses TRBV20-1 and TRBJ2-5; TRBD2 matches at 9 bases. Germline CDR1 reads DFQATT; CDR2 reads SNEGSKA (reference sequence). CDR3 size: 17 residues. Germline trimming cut 0 bases from V and 5 bases from J; bases unmatched to any gene: 13. Written as DNA, the CDR3 is TGCAGTGCTAGAGAGAGGGGGGGTAGCGGGAGAGGCGAGACCCAGTACTTC. Its protein is CSARERGGSGRGETQYF.